This T cell receptor beta chain was observed in a study of PD-1 and CTLA-4 blockade in melanoma. The CDR3 length is 14 residues. Trimming pared 1 base from V and 0 bases from J, leaving 6 bases between. In germline, CDR1 is MDHEN, CDR2 SYDVKM. The assay was immunoSEQ multiplex PCR, and TCRdb's table has in-frame clones only and misses some. The sample lists around 32,000 clones, about 89% seen once, with 8% to 9.5% in the top ten. Only one count was recorded for this clone. This sequence originates from a human donor with melanoma. The gene calls are TRBV28 and TRBJ2-5, with unresolved D. The sequencing here drew on CD8+ T cells from peripheral blood, taken before anti-PD-1 treatment. CDR3 sequence (DNA): TGTGCCAGCAGTTTATATCGCGACCAAGAGACCCAGTACTTC. It translates to CASSLYRDQETQYF.